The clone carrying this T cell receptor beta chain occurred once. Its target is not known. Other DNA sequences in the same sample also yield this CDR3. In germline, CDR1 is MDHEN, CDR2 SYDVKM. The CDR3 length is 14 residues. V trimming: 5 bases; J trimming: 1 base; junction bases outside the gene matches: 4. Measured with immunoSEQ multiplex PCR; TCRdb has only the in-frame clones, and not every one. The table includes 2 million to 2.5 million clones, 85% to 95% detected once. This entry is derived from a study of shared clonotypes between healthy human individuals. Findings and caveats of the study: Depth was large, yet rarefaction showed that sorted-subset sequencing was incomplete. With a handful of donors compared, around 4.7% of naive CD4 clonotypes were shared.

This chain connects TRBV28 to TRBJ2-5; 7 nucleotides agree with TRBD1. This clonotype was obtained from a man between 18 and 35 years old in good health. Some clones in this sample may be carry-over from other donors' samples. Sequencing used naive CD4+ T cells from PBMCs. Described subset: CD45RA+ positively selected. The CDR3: CASSTRDSQETQYF. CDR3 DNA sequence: TGTGCCAGCAGTACACGGGACAGCCAAGAGACCCAGTACTTC.